This T cell receptor (beta chain) was documented in a study of T cell changes during pregnancy in multiple sclerosis. V was shortened by 5 bases and J by 2 bases, with 13 bases between the two germline ends. CDR3 length: 14 residues. CDR1 and CDR2 (germline): MGHDK, SYGVNS. Using immunoSEQ multiplex PCR, the repertoire was profiled, and TCRdb retains in-frame clones only, with some absent. Here the sample spans about 12,000 clones, around 94% being singletons. This receptor was identified in a female donor with multiple sclerosis, enrolled in a pregnancy study. The specimen was CD4+ T cells from peripheral blood mononuclear cells, collected before pregnancy. The chain recombines TRBV25-1 with TRBJ2-7; weak D call: TRBD1 (8 bases). CDR3 sequence: CASSQQGGTYEQYF. Written as DNA, the CDR3 is TGTGCCAGCAGTCAACAGGGGGGGACCTACGAGCAGTACTTC.